This TCR beta chain was found in a study of cytomegalovirus exposure and HLA in healthy donors. Trimming took off 2 bases at V and 11 bases at J, with 13 bases between the two ends. The germline gives CDR1 MNHEY, CDR2 SMNVEV (reference sequence). The CDR3 runs to 13 residues. The PCR employed 60 Vbeta primers together with 13 Jbeta primers. Per the original data handling: In a later analysis, roughly 11 million of approximately 86 million unique beta chains occurred in at least two donors. Clones were read by immunoSEQ multiplex PCR, and TCRdb kept only the in-frame ones, dropping some. That table furnishes V, J and clone size, whereas the DNA furnished D and trimming. The sample carries about 130,000 clones, 65% to 90% recorded once.

The sequencing sample was made of PBMCs. The TCR comes from a young man in good health and CMV-seronegative. The chain couples TRBV27 to TRBJ1-5; D perhaps matches TRBD1 (6 bases). The CDR3 sequence is CASSLGGRVAQHF. CDR3 nucleotide sequence: TGTGCCAGCAGTTTAGGGGGCCGGGTAGCCCAGCATTTT.